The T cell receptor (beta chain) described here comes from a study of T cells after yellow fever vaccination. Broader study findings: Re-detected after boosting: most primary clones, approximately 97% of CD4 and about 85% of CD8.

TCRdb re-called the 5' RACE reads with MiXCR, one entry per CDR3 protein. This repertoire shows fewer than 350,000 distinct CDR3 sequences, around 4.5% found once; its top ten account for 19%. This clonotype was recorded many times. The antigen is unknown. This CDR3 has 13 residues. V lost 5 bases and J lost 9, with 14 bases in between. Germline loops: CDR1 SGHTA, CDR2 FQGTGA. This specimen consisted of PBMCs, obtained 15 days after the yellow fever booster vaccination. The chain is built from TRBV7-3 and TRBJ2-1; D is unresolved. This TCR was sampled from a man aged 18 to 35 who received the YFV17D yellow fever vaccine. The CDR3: CASSPYQTGEQFF. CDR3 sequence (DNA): TGTGCCAGCAGCCCATATCAGACGGGTGAGCAGTTCTTC.